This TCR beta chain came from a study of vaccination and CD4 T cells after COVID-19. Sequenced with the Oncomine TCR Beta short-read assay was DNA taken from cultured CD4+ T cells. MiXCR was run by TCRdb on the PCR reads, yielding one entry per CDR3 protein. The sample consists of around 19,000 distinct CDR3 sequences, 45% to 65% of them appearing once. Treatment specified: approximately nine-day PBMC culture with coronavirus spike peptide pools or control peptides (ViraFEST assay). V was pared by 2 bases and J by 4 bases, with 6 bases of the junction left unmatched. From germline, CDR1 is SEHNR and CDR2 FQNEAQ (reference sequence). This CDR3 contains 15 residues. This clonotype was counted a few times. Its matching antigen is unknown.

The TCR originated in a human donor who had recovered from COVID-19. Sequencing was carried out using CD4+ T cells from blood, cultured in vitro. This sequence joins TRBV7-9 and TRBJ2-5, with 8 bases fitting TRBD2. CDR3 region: CASSLPGGVPETQYF. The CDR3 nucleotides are TGTGCCAGCAGCTTACCCGGGGGGGTCCCAGAGACCCAGTACTTC.